The clone carrying this T cell receptor (beta chain) was counted between two and nine times. This specimen comes from a study of OX40 agonist ivuxolimab in advanced cancers. Study background: The study gave patients intravenous ivuxolimab at 0.01 to 10 mg/kg every 2 weeks.

Germline CDR1 and CDR2: SGHAT and FQNNGV. This CDR3 comprises 15 residues. V shed 4 bases and J 5 bases; nucleotides not matched to a gene: 6. The protocol was immunoSEQ multiplex PCR, while the TCRdb copy is restricted to in-frame clones and leaves out a portion. The data hold under 150,000 clones, with around 89% observed a single time. The TCR sequence derives from an adult with an advanced solid tumor such as melanoma, head and neck, liver or kidney cancer. Sequencing used CD4+ or CD8+ T cells sorted from blood, obtained in a trial of the OX40 agonist ivuxolimab. This sequence joins TRBV11-2 and TRBJ2-1; 9 bases map to TRBD2. CDR3 region: CASSSFGGGDNEQFF. CDR3 in DNA: TGTGCCAGCAGCTCCTTCGGCGGGGGGGACAATGAGCAGTTCTTC.